This TCR beta chain stems from a study of T cells expressing NK-cell markers. Study-level information: Each TCR beta repertoire originated in sorted T cells that were CD3+CD56+NKG2C+, CD3+CD56+NKG2C- or CD3+CD56-NKG2C+. Sequencing covered eight donors, seven HCMV-seropositive and one seronegative.

The authors generated TCR beta cDNA through 5'RACE template switching with UMIs. TCRdb reprocessed the 5' RACE reads and reports one entry per CDR3 protein, with no DNA. The sample table includes 350,000 to 400,000 distinct CDR3 sequences. The CDR3 has 18 residues. CDR1 and CDR2 (germline): SGHVS, FQNEAQ. The chain links TRBV7-8 to TRBJ1-5. This clonotype was obtained from a woman aged 45-59 years in good health. The sequenced material came from blood T cells: a sorted CD56 or NKG2C T cell subset, CD4+ or CD8+ T cells, or bulk PBMC T cells (not recorded which). The CDR3: CASSSEGRLPLRNQPQHF.